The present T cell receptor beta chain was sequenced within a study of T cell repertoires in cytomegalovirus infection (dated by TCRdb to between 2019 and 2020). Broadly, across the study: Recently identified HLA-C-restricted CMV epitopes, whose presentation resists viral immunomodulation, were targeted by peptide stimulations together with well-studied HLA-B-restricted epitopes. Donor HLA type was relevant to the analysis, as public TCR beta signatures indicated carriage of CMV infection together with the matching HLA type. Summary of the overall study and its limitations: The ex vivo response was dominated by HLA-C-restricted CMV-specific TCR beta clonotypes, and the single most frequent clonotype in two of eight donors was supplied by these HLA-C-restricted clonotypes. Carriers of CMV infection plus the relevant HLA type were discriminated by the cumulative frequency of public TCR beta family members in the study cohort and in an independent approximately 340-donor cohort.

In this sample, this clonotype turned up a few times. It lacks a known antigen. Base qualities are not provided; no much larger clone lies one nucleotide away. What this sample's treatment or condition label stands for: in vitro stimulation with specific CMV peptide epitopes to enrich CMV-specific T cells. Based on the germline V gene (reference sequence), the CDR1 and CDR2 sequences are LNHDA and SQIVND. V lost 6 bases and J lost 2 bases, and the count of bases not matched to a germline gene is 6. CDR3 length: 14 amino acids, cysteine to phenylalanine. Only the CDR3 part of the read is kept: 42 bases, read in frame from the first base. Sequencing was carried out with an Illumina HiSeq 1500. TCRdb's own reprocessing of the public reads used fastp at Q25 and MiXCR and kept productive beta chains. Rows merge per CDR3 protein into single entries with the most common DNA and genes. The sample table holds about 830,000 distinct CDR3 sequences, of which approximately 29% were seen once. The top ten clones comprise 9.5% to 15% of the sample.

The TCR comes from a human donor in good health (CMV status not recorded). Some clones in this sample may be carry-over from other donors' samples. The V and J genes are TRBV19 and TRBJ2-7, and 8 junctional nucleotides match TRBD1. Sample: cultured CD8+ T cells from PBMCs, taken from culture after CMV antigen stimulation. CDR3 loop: CASRPRQGPYEQYF. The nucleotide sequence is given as TGTGCCAGTAGGCCCAGACAGGGGCCCTACGAGCAGTACTTC.